The text below deals with one TCR beta chain. Its specificity is unknown. This CDR3 spans 14 amino acids. The V and J ends lost 1 base and 5 bases, in that order; junction bases with no gene match: 3. Germline V gene lookup returns CDR1 SGHAT and CDR2 FQNNGV. This entry belongs to a study of beta chain features in type 1 diabetes. The investigators reverse transcribed all of the isolated RNA, so they sequenced expressed TCRB transcripts. Here immunoSEQ multiplex PCR was the method, and the copy in TCRdb shows in-frame clones only, minus some. Of over 150,000 clones detected, less than 15% appear once; the ten largest clones hold less than 0.7%. Whole-study results and caveats: VDJ junctions in type 1 diabetes patients carried more deletions and fewer insertions.

The source material was central memory CD4+ T cells from blood. This chain links TRBV11-2 with TRBJ2-3; TRBD2 agrees at 7 bases. The clonotype was recovered from a woman younger than 30 in good health. CDR3 coding DNA: TGTGCCAGCAGCTTAGCCCGCGGGGGAGATACGCAGTATTTT. Translation: CASSLARGGDTQYF.